Listed below are T cell receptor beta chains from one sample, sequenced in a study of blood T cell repertoires in COVID-19. Sequenced by immunoSEQ multiplex PCR; TCRdb stores in-frame clones only, minus some. The profile shows under 350,000 clones, 85% of them singletons. The sample consisted of peripheral blood. These receptors were obtained from a human donor in a cohort sampled during active COVID-19. Each CDR3 is given with its conserved first and last residue. D genes are given only for firm matches. Only some rows state a clone size, as once, few, many or a class for expanded clones.

j_gene: TRBJ2-3
v_gene: TRBV7-2
abundance: NA
d_gene: TRBD1
CDR3nt: TGTGCCAGCAGCTTAAGGGGCAGGGGGATCTCTAGCACAGATACGCAGTATTTT
CDR3aa: CASSLRGRGISSTDTQYF

j_gene: TRBJ1-2
v_gene: TRBV12-5
abundance: NA
d_gene: TRBD1
CDR3nt: TGTGCTAGTGGTTTAGTCAACAGGGGTCCCTCCCCGAACTATGGCTACACCTTC
CDR3aa: CASGLVNRGPSPNYGYTF

j_gene: TRBJ1-2
v_gene: TRBV7-2
abundance: NA
d_gene: NA
CDR3nt: TGTGCCAGCAGCTTAGTAACAGGAGTTTTATATGGCTACACCTTC
CDR3aa: CASSLVTGVLYGYTF

j_gene: TRBJ1-3
v_gene: TRBV7-9
abundance: NA
d_gene: TRBD1
CDR3nt: TGTGCCAGCAGCTCGGGACAGGGGGATGGAAACACCATATATTTT
CDR3aa: CASSSGQGDGNTIYF

j_gene: TRBJ1-4
v_gene: TRBV5-5
abundance: NA
d_gene: NA
CDR3nt: TGTGCCAGCAGCCTCAGGGGTATGGGCTCTAATGAAAAACTGTTTTTT
CDR3aa: CASSLRGMGSNEKLFF

j_gene: TRBJ2-5
v_gene: TRBV2
abundance: NA
d_gene: NA
CDR3nt: TGTGCCAGCAGACAGACGATCCGAGAGACCCAGTACTTC
CDR3aa: CASRQTIRETQYF

j_gene: TRBJ1-1
v_gene: TRBV29-1
abundance: many
d_gene: NA
CDR3nt: TGCAGCGTTGAAGACCATGGGAGAACTGAAGCTTTCTTT
CDR3aa: CSVEDHGRTEAFF

j_gene: TRBJ1-2
v_gene: TRBV2
abundance: NA
d_gene: TRBD1
CDR3nt: TGTGCCAGCAGTACAGGTGGTGCAGGGGGCTTGGGCTACACCTTC
CDR3aa: CASSTGGAGGLGYTF

j_gene: TRBJ2-7
v_gene: TRBV9
abundance: NA
d_gene: TRBD1
CDR3nt: TGTGCCAGCAGCGTAGGAACAGGGGCCTTTTCCTACGAGCAGTACTTC
CDR3aa: CASSVGTGAFSYEQYF

j_gene: TRBJ1-2
v_gene: TRBV18
abundance: once
d_gene: TRBD1
CDR3nt: TGTGCCAGCTCAGACAGGGGTTCCTATGGCTACACCTTC
CDR3aa: CASSDRGSYGYTF

j_gene: TRBJ1-1
v_gene: TRBV6-5
abundance: NA
d_gene: NA
CDR3nt: TGTGCCAGCAGTTATGACCCTGGAAGGAGGGTCACTGAAGCTTTCTTT
CDR3aa: CASSYDPGRRVTEAFF

j_gene: TRBJ2-3
v_gene: TRBV15
abundance: NA
d_gene: TRBD2
CDR3nt: TGTGCCACCAGCAGGGTTTATAGCGGGGTAGGGACAGATACGCAGTATTTT
CDR3aa: CATSRVYSGVGTDTQYF

j_gene: TRBJ2-7
v_gene: TRBV30
abundance: NA
d_gene: TRBD1
CDR3nt: TGTGCCTGGAGTGTACTACAGGGGGCGGTTTACGAGCAGTACTTC
CDR3aa: CAWSVLQGAVYEQYF

j_gene: TRBJ2-1
v_gene: TRBV5-1
abundance: NA
d_gene: TRBD2
CDR3nt: TGCGCCAGCAGCTTGGGCGGGGGGGCCACCGAGCAGTTCTTC
CDR3aa: CASSLGGGATEQFF

j_gene: TRBJ1-1
v_gene: TRBV18
abundance: NA
d_gene: NA
CDR3nt: TGTGCCAGCTCATCGGGCGGGGTGAACACTGAAGCTTTCTTT
CDR3aa: CASSSGGVNTEAFF

j_gene: TRBJ2-3
v_gene: TRBV2
abundance: NA
d_gene: NA
CDR3nt: TGTGCCAGCAGGCGGTTCATGGATACGCAGTATTTT
CDR3aa: CASRRFMDTQYF

j_gene: TRBJ2-3
v_gene: TRBV5-1
abundance: NA
d_gene: TRBD2
CDR3nt: TGCGCCAGCAGCTTGGGTCAGCGGGGGATACTCACAGATACGCAGTATTTT
CDR3aa: CASSLGQRGILTDTQYF

j_gene: TRBJ2-5
v_gene: TRBV6-5
abundance: few
d_gene: NA
CDR3nt: TGTGCCAGCTCCCCTTTCAGAGAGACCCAGTACTTC
CDR3aa: CASSPFRETQYF

j_gene: TRBJ2-6
v_gene: TRBV5-1
abundance: NA
d_gene: NA
CDR3nt: TGCGCCAGCAGCTCTGTTGCGGGGAGTGGGGCCAACGTCCTGACTTTC
CDR3aa: CASSSVAGSGANVLTF

j_gene: TRBJ1-5
v_gene: TRBV19
abundance: NA
d_gene: NA
CDR3nt: TGTGCCAGTAGTCCTAAGACAGAGATTTATCAGCCCCAGCATTTT
CDR3aa: CASSPKTEIYQPQHF

j_gene: TRBJ2-1
v_gene: TRBV11-1
abundance: once
d_gene: NA
CDR3nt: TGTGCCAGCAGCTTAACGGTTTTAGCGGCCAATGAGCAGTTCTTC
CDR3aa: CASSLTVLAANEQFF

j_gene: TRBJ1-1
v_gene: TRBV6-5
abundance: NA
d_gene: NA
CDR3nt: TGTGCCACGACAGCCCAGAACACTGAAGCTTTCTTT
CDR3aa: CATTAQNTEAFF

j_gene: TRBJ1-5
v_gene: TRBV27
abundance: NA
d_gene: NA
CDR3nt: TGTGCCAGCAGGGTCGGGGACAATCAGCCCCAGCATTTT
CDR3aa: CASRVGDNQPQHF

j_gene: TRBJ1-6
v_gene: TRBV6-1
abundance: few
d_gene: NA
CDR3nt: TGTGCCAGCAGTGTGGGTTGGGGCATTCAGACCTCTCCTGCCCTCCACTTT
CDR3aa: CASSVGWGIQTSPALHF

j_gene: TRBJ1-6
v_gene: TRBV19
abundance: NA
d_gene: TRBD1
CDR3nt: TGTGCCAGTAGTCTCCGTGGGGGACAGGGTATCGCACCCCTCCACTTT
CDR3aa: CASSLRGGQGIAPLHF

j_gene: TRBJ2-1
v_gene: TRBV5-4
abundance: NA
d_gene: NA
CDR3nt: TGTGCCAGCAGTTATAAACGGGACACCGAGCAGTTCTTC
CDR3aa: CASSYKRDTEQFF

j_gene: TRBJ2-7
v_gene: TRBV20-1
abundance: NA
d_gene: NA
CDR3nt: TGCAGTGCTACTGACGTCGGGGAACGTTGGAACGAGCAGTACTTC
CDR3aa: CSATDVGERWNEQYF

j_gene: TRBJ2-1
v_gene: TRBV5-1
abundance: NA
d_gene: TRBD2
CDR3nt: TGCGCCAGCAGCCCACAGACTAGCGGGGGCCGGGAGCAGTTCTTC
CDR3aa: CASSPQTSGGREQFF

j_gene: TRBJ2-1
v_gene: TRBV12-3/TRBV12-4
abundance: NA
d_gene: NA
CDR3nt: TGTGCCAGCACCAGGAACAATGAGCAGTTCTTC
CDR3aa: CASTRNNEQFF

j_gene: TRBJ1-3
v_gene: TRBV27
abundance: NA
d_gene: TRBD1
CDR3nt: TGTGCCAGCACCGCAGGGGGAGCGGGAAACACCATATATTTT
CDR3aa: CASTAGGAGNTIYF

j_gene: TRBJ1-3
v_gene: TRBV5-8
abundance: NA
d_gene: NA
CDR3nt: TGTGCCAGCAGCTTCCGCGGGAGAGGAGACAACACCATATATTTT
CDR3aa: CASSFRGRGDNTIYF

j_gene: TRBJ1-1
v_gene: TRBV7-6
abundance: NA
d_gene: TRBD1
CDR3nt: TGTGCCAGCAGCCAAATGGGACCGCGGACAGGGACCCCTGAAGCTTTCTTT
CDR3aa: CASSQMGPRTGTPEAFF

j_gene: TRBJ2-1
v_gene: TRBV7-2
abundance: NA
d_gene: TRBD2
CDR3nt: TGTGCCAGCAGCGTACCCGGGAGGAATGAGCAGTTCTTC
CDR3aa: CASSVPGRNEQFF

j_gene: TRBJ2-1
v_gene: TRBV11-3
abundance: NA
d_gene: NA
CDR3nt: TGTGCCAGCGGAACCGGGACTCTAAATGAGCAGTTCTTC
CDR3aa: CASGTGTLNEQFF

j_gene: TRBJ1-2
v_gene: TRBV27
abundance: NA
d_gene: NA
CDR3nt: TGTGCCAGCAGTTTTAGGGCGGCGGGAAGCTATGGCTACACCTTC
CDR3aa: CASSFRAAGSYGYTF

j_gene: TRBJ2-6
v_gene: TRBV5-1
abundance: NA
d_gene: TRBD1
CDR3nt: TGCGCCAGCAGCTCCGGACAGGAGGTCTCTGGGGCCAACGTCCTGACTTTC
CDR3aa: CASSSGQEVSGANVLTF

j_gene: TRBJ2-5
v_gene: TRBV14
abundance: NA
d_gene: TRBD2
CDR3nt: TGTGCCAGCAGCCAAGCTGTAGGGAGGGGAGAGACCCAGTACTTC
CDR3aa: CASSQAVGRGETQYF

j_gene: TRBJ2-7
v_gene: TRBV7-2
abundance: NA
d_gene: NA
CDR3nt: TGTGCCAGCAGCTGGGGCCTCTCCTACGAGCAGTACTTC
CDR3aa: CASSWGLSYEQYF

j_gene: TRBJ1-5
v_gene: TRBV27
abundance: NA
d_gene: NA
CDR3nt: TGTGCCACCGGGGAAGAGGGCCGCACTCAGCCCCAGCATTTT
CDR3aa: CATGEEGRTQPQHF

j_gene: TRBJ1-1
v_gene: TRBV5-1
abundance: NA
d_gene: NA
CDR3nt: TGCGCCAGCAGCCGCCTACAGCCGACAGTGAGGACTGAAGCTTTCTTT
CDR3aa: CASSRLQPTVRTEAFF

j_gene: TRBJ1-2
v_gene: TRBV3-1/TRBV3-2
abundance: NA
d_gene: NA
CDR3nt: TGTGCCAGCAGCCCTGGAAGGGGAGGGGATGGCTACACCTTC
CDR3aa: CASSPGRGGDGYTF

j_gene: TRBJ2-2
v_gene: TRBV19
abundance: once
d_gene: NA
CDR3nt: TGTGCCAGTAGTATAGAAGCGTCGTTTTCCGGGGAGCTGTTTTTT
CDR3aa: CASSIEASFSGELFF

j_gene: TRBJ1-1
v_gene: TRBV2
abundance: once
d_gene: TRBD1
CDR3nt: TGTGCCAGCAGCCCCACAGGGGGCACTGAAGCTTTCTTT
CDR3aa: CASSPTGGTEAFF

j_gene: TRBJ1-1
v_gene: TRBV5-4
abundance: NA
d_gene: NA
CDR3nt: TGTGCCAGCAGCTTGAGCGCGAACACTGAAGCTTTCTTT
CDR3aa: CASSLSANTEAFF